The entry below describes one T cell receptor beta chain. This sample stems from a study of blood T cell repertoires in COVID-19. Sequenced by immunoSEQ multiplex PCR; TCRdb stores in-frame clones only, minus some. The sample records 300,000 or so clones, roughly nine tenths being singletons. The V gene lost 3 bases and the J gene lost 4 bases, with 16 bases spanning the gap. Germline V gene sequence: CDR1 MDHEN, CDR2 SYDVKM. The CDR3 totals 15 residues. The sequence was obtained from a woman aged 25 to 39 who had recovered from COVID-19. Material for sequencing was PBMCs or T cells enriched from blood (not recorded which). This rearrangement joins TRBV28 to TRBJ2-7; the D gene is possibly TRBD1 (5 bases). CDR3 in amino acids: CASSFIGQGPYEQYF. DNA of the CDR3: TGTGCCAGCAGTTTTATTGGGCAGGGTCCTTACGAGCAGTACTTC.